Following are 29 T cell receptor beta chains from one sample sequenced in a study of a mutant IDH1 vaccine in newly diagnosed glioma. Only in-frame clones appear in the TCRdb table, and some are missing; sequencing was by immunoSEQ multiplex PCR. The sample carries some 70,000 clones, 84% recorded once. The sample's time point: week 35, safety follow-up. Alongside topical imiquimod, each dose of vaccine comprised 300 ug of mutant IDH1 20-mer peptide. Their cognate antigens are unknown. This sample comprised PBMCs, obtained from a glioma patient whose treatment included an IDH1 peptide vaccine. The origin of the receptors is a man aged 18 to 30 with glioma.

Only a few counts were recorded for this clone. This chain links TRBV4-1 with TRBJ1-1; 11 bases are shared with TRBD1. CDR3 length: 15 residues. V dropped 3 bases and J dropped 4; count of bases not matched to a gene: 4. CDR1 MGHRA and CDR2 YSYEKL come from the germline V gene. As DNA, the CDR3 is TGCGCCAGCAGCCAGGCTGGGACAGGGGGCACTGAAGCTTTCTTT. This encodes CASSQAGTGGTEAFF.

V gene TRBV27 combines with J gene TRBJ2-1, with D uncertain. CDR3 size: 14 residues. Per the germline V gene, CDR1 is MNHEY and CDR2 is SMNVEV (reference sequence). Trimming stripped 3 bases from V and 2 bases from J, with 8 bases between. Here the CDR3 reads CASSFGGTYNEQFF. The CDR3 bases are TGTGCCAGCAGTTTCGGTGGTACCTACAATGAGCAGTTCTTC.

The J gene is TRBJ1-2, the V gene TRBV28; TRBD1 aligns across 7 bases. J was trimmed by 1 base and V by 8 bases; bases with no gene match: 10. This CDR3 contains 15 residues. Germline V gene data show CDR1 as MDHEN and CDR2 as SYDVKM. CDR3 DNA sequence: TGTGCCAGCGGGAGGACAGGTACCTTTAACTATGGCTACACCTTC. It codes for CASGRTGTFNYGYTF.

This clone was recorded once. The gene calls are TRBV14 and TRBJ2-1, with D perhaps matching TRBD2 (5 bases). The CDR3 totals 13 residues. Trimming stripped 3 bases from V and 3 bases from J, with 6 bases between. In germline, CDR1 is SGHDN, CDR2 FVKESK. This CDR3 is CASSHRDYNEQFF. CDR3 nucleotides: TGTGCCAGCAGCCACCGGGACTACAATGAGCAGTTCTTC.

This clone was observed once. This chain connects TRBV27 to TRBJ1-2, with D perhaps TRBD1 (5 bases). V was trimmed by 5 bases and J by 5 bases, leaving 15 bases between them. Germline V gene lookup returns CDR1 MNHEY and CDR2 SMNVEV (reference sequence). The CDR3 spans 14 residues. CDR3 bases: TGTGCCAGCAGTCGAGGGACTGTCCGGTATGGCTACACCTTC. Amino acid sequence: CASSRGTVRYGYTF.

The chain links TRBV27 to TRBJ2-1, with TRBD2 identical over 10 bases. V lost 5 bases and J lost 10; bases outside the gene matches: 17. The CDR3 runs to 17 residues. The germline V gene encodes CDR1 MNHEY and CDR2 SMNVEV (reference sequence). The chain's CDR3 is CASSHPKTSGHNCEQFF. DNA for the CDR3: TGTGCCAGCAGTCATCCCAAGACTAGCGGGCATAATTGCGAGCAGTTCTTC.

CDR3 coding DNA: TGTGCCAGCAGCAGCACCCTAGCGGGGGCCCTCTACGAGCAGTACTTC. As protein: CASSSTLAGALYEQYF. V is TRBV5-4 and J is TRBJ2-7; 10 positions agree with TRBD2. Germline CDR1 SGHNT, CDR2 YYREEE (reference sequence). This CDR3 has 16 amino acids. V trimming: 4 bases; J trimming: 3 bases; junction bases outside the gene matches: 10.

This chain links TRBV5-1 with TRBJ1-1; D is unclear. V was trimmed by 4 bases and J by 1 base, leaving 14 bases between them. The CDR3 is 15 residues long. The V gene's germline CDR1 is SGHRS and CDR2 YFSETQ. The CDR3 spells CASSPEGRSNTEAFF. The CDR3 DNA is TGCGCCAGCAGCCCGGAAGGCAGATCGAACACTGAAGCTTTCTTT.

This chain joins TRBV6-1 and TRBJ1-1, with unresolved D. The CDR3 length is 15 residues. Trimming pared 10 bases from V and 5 bases from J, leaving 23 bases between. Germline V CDR1 and CDR2: MNHNS, SASEGT. DNA for the CDR3: TGTGCCACCACTCCGAGCCGGGGAGCGAGGACTGAAGCTTTCTTT. It codes for CATTPSRGARTEAFF.

The chain carries TRBV6-5 and TRBJ1-1, with D possibly being TRBD1 (6 bases). Trimming removed 8 bases at V and 0 bases at J, with 10 bases between. Germline V gives CDR1 MNHEY, CDR2 SVGAGI. The CDR3 runs 13 residues. As DNA, the CDR3 is TGTGCCAGCTACAGGGCGTTGAACACTGAAGCTTTCTTT. Translating it yields CASYRALNTEAFF.

This clone was counted only a few times. The chain links TRBV9 to TRBJ1-4, with 7 bases fitting TRBD1. Trimming removed 3 bases from V and 5 bases from J; junction bases left unmatched: 7. From germline, CDR1 is SGDLS and CDR2 YYNGEE. CDR3 length equals 15 residues. The CDR3 sequence: CASSELGTANEKLFF. CDR3 sequence (DNA): TGTGCCAGCAGCGAACTCGGGACAGCGAATGAAAAACTGTTTTTT.

The chain is built from TRBV15 and TRBJ2-5; D unresolved. The CDR3 sequence is 18 residues long. Trimming shortened V by 5 bases and J by 4 bases, and 26 bases separated the two germline ends. The germline V gene encodes CDR1 LNHNV and CDR2 YYDKDF (reference sequence). This CDR3 is CATSRLSEFPATGETQYF. CDR3 nucleotide sequence: TGTGCCACCAGCCGTCTTTCCGAATTTCCAGCTACGGGAGAGACCCAGTACTTC.

This sequence joins TRBV9 and TRBJ2-1, with D tentatively TRBD2 (6 bases). Trimming pared 3 bases from V and 0 bases from J, leaving 13 bases between. CDR1 is SGDLS and CDR2 is YYNGEE in the germline V gene. The CDR3 totals 16 residues. CDR3: CASSGRDVSSYNEQFF. DNA of the CDR3: TGTGCCAGCAGCGGGAGGGACGTGAGCTCCTACAATGAGCAGTTCTTC.

The CDR3 nucleotides are TGTGCCAGCAGTTCCTTGTGGGGTTCGTATGGCTACACCTTC. As protein: CASSSLWGSYGYTF. The chain couples TRBV2 to TRBJ1-2, with D hard to call. CDR1 is SNHLY, CDR2 FYNNEI, per germline. Between the trimmed V and J ends, which lost 5 bases and 5 bases, there was a span of 15 bases. The CDR3 consists of 14 residues.

The chain couples TRBV9 to TRBJ2-1, with 8 nucleotides matching TRBD2. Germline V gene data show CDR1 as SGDLS and CDR2 as YYNGEE. Unmatched junction bases numbered 8, after V lost 3 bases and J lost 6 bases. CDR3 length equals 15 residues. The CDR3 loop reads CASSAFLREVNEQFF. CDR3 DNA sequence: TGTGCCAGCAGCGCCTTCTTGCGGGAGGTCAATGAGCAGTTCTTC. Together with reference TRBV9 and TRBJ2-1, the CDR3 gives the full variable domain: DSGVTQTPKHLITATGQRVTLRCSPRSGDLSVYWYQQSLDQGLQFLIQYYNGEERAKGNILERFSAQQFPDLHSELNLSSLELGDSALYFCASSAFLREVNEQFFGPGTRLTVL.

The chain has TRBV2 and TRBJ2-7; the D is unclear. CDR3 length: 15 residues. Germline V gene data show CDR1 as SNHLY and CDR2 as FYNNEI. The V and J ends lost 4 bases and 2 bases respectively, with 15 bases between them. CDR3 in amino acids: CASSGMGSEAYEQYF. The CDR3 DNA reads TGTGCCAGCAGTGGGATGGGCTCCGAGGCCTACGAGCAGTACTTC. Complete variable domain (other parts from reference TRBV2 and TRBJ2-7): EPEVTQTPSHQVTQMGQEVILRCVPISNHLYFYWYRQILGQKVEFLVSFYNNEISEKSEIFDDQFSVERPDGSNFTLKIRSTKLEDSAMYFCASSGMGSEAYEQYFGPGTRLTVT.

The chain uses TRBV2 and TRBJ1-3, with unresolved D. The CDR3 loop spans 13 amino acids. V lost 4 bases, J lost 0 bases, and 4 bases lay in between. Germline V gene lookup returns CDR1 SNHLY and CDR2 FYNNEI. DNA for the CDR3: TGTGCCAGCAGTGGGAGCTCTGGAAACACCATATATTTT. It encodes CASSGSSGNTIYF.

The chain links TRBV9 to TRBJ2-1, with 11 bases fitting TRBD2. The CDR3 runs 14 residues. Germline V CDR1 and CDR2: SGDLS, YYNGEE. V lost 0 bases to trimming and J lost 11 bases; unmatched junction nucleotides: 4. CDR3 residues: CASSVGTSGGQQFF. The CDR3 DNA sequence: TGTGCCAGCAGCGTAGGAACTAGCGGGGGACAGCAGTTCTTC.

This clone is a singleton in its sample. The J gene is TRBJ2-5, the V gene TRBV10-3; 13 positions agree with TRBD2. Germline V gene lookup returns CDR1 ENHRY and CDR2 SYGVKD. V gave up 10 bases and J gave up 0 bases; unmatched junction bases: 5. CDR3 size: 15 residues. CDR3 nucleotide sequence: TGTGCCACGGGGACTAGCGGGATGTACCAAGAGACCCAGTACTTC. Translated, it gives CATGTSGMYQETQYF.

The chain combines TRBV5-1 with TRBJ1-5; D ambiguous. CDR3 size: 15 residues. CDR1 and CDR2 (germline): SGHRS, YFSETQ. The ends were cut back, 0 bases at V and 0 bases at J, with 7 bases in the middle. CDR3 sequence (DNA): TGCGCCAGCAGCTTGGGGGGAGGTAGCAATCAGCCCCAGCATTTT. It specifies CASSLGGGSNQPQHF.

This rearrangement joins TRBV6-4 to TRBJ1-5; possibly TRBD1 for D (5 bases). CDR1 is MRHNA and CDR2 is SNTAGT in the germline V gene. The CDR3 runs to 15 residues. V lost 3 bases and J 3 bases, leaving 12 bases between the germline ends. Written as DNA, the CDR3 is TGTGCCAGCAGTGAGAACGGGGGGGACAATCAGCCCCAGCATTTT. Translation: CASSENGGDNQPQHF.

This chain connects TRBV6-5 to TRBJ2-7; D is unclear. The CDR3 has 13 amino acids. The germline V gene encodes CDR1 MNHEY and CDR2 SVGAGI. Trimming stripped 5 bases from V and 4 bases from J, with 12 bases between. This CDR3 reads CASSTHTKYEQYF. The CDR3 nucleotides read TGTGCCAGCAGTACCCATACAAAATACGAGCAGTACTTC.

The rearrangement uses TRBV6-5 and TRBJ2-1; 10 bases are shared with TRBD1. The CDR3 sequence is 13 residues long. In germline, CDR1 is MNHEY, CDR2 SVGAGI. With 8 bases clipped from V and 6 bases from J, the junction kept 4 bases outside the gene matches. CDR3 DNA: TGTGCCAGCGGGGACAGGGGTGGCAATGAGCAGTTCTTC. Protein: CASGDRGGNEQFF.

The V gene is TRBV19, the J gene TRBJ1-5; 7 bases fit TRBD1. Trimming removed 3 bases from V and 4 bases from J; junction bases left unmatched: 9. CDR1 is LNHDA and CDR2 is SQIVND in the germline V gene (reference sequence). The CDR3 has 16 residues. CDR3 sequence (DNA): TGTGCCAGTAGTATCCGACAGGGTGGCTGGAATCAGCCCCAGCATTTT. This encodes CASSIRQGGWNQPQHF.

The J gene is TRBJ1-1, the V gene TRBV7-9; D not certain. Germline CDR1 and CDR2: SEHNR and FQNEAQ (reference sequence). CDR3 length: 11 residues. V was clipped by 3 bases and J by 4 bases, with 3 bases between them. The CDR3 nucleotides read TGTGCCAGCAGCTTCTCCACTGAAGCTTTCTTT. Protein sequence: CASSFSTEAFF.

This chain connects TRBV19 to TRBJ1-5, with TRBD1 as a possible D gene (6 bases). CDR3 length: 13 amino acids. In germline, CDR1 is LNHDA, CDR2 SQIVND (reference sequence). V shed 5 bases and J shed 5 bases, with 10 bases lying between them. The CDR3, as DNA: TGTGCCAGTAGTCAGCAGGGGTATCAGCCCCAGCATTTT. This encodes CASSQQGYQPQHF.

The chain is built from TRBV6-1 and TRBJ1-2; D is unresolved. Germline CDR1 and CDR2: MNHNS and SASEGT. The CDR3 covers 13 residues. Between the trimmed V and J ends, which lost 0 bases and 8 bases, there was a span of 10 bases. CDR3 sequence (DNA): TGTGCCAGCAGTGAAGCAGGGTCTCGCGGCTACACCTTC. Translating it yields CASSEAGSRGYTF.

The J gene is TRBJ1-2, the V gene TRBV6-6, with D unclear. This CDR3 has 12 amino acids. CDR1 is MNHNY, CDR2 SVGAGI, per germline (reference sequence). Trimming stripped 6 bases from V and 2 bases from J, with 7 bases between. The CDR3 loop is CASSHGNYGYTF. CDR3 bases: TGTGCCAGCAGCCACGGAAACTATGGCTACACCTTC.

The chain carries TRBV6-5 and TRBJ1-1; tentatively, D is TRBD1 (5 bases). CDR1 is MNHEY and CDR2 is SVGAGI in the germline V gene. The germline V and J ends were trimmed by 6 bases and 1 base, with 15 bases remaining between them. This CDR3 is 15 amino acids long. CDR3 nucleotide sequence: TGTGCCAGCAGCGATCGGGGGGGACGGAACACTGAAGCTTTCTTT. Amino acids: CASSDRGGRNTEAFF.